Listed here is a single TCR beta chain. Its antigen is unknown. The sample holds no much larger clone one base away, and base qualities are not on file. This record belongs to a study of blood T cell repertoires in COVID-19 (dated by TCRdb to about 2020). The study in broad terms: Samples from collaborators originated in the United States, Italy and Spain and spanned both the acute and convalescent phases of COVID-19. The material from the prospective study consisted of cDNA or gDNA derived from T cells, B-cell-depleted T cells, or PBMCs. The dataset comprised deeply sampled blood TCRbeta repertoires from subjects exposed to, actively infected with, or recovered from COVID-19. The repertoires were released in a freely available public database meant as a resource for research on the immune response to SARS-CoV-2. Samples came from the ongoing ImmuneRACE study (first 160 participants) plus 1,254 subjects from 6 global collaborators. A de-identified subject ID, COVID-19 status, age in years and sex were almost always included in the sample metadata. HLA class I and class II types, where available, came from metadata supplied by the sample provider rather than from assay-based typing.

Whole blood was collected in K2EDTA tubes by collaborating institutions according to the institutions' own protocols. For TCRbeta analysis, collaborators shipped samples as frozen whole blood, isolated PBMCs, or DNA extracted from either of those sample types. Overall results and qualifications from the work: The quantity of clinical and demographic metadata differed by source and by participant and was supplied without curation.

The immunoSEQ Assay, a bias-controlled multiplex PCR, was used to amplify TCRbeta CDR3 regions from genomic DNA. Turning to the authors' computational methods: The number of nucleated cells in each sample was estimated from the amplification of reference gene primers within the assay. Sequence reads were collapsed and filtered to measure the absolute abundance of every unique TCRbeta CDR3 rearrangement. For each sample, productive Simpson clonality was calculated as the square root of Simpson's diversity index over productive rearrangements. Here the immuneACCESS table is served through TCRdb, limited to in-frame sequences with V and J called. Missing clones are a known gap in these copies; in checked studies unresolved V genes cover under half, and the rest lacks a known reason. V and J calls plus clone size are reproduced from that table; the DNA served to infer D and trimming. For this sample the table gives about 28,000 clones, of which about 85% were detected only once. The ten largest clonotypes hold roughly 9.9% of the sample.

The CDR3 runs 15 residues from the cysteine to the phenylalanine. Just CDR3 DNA is preserved here, 45 bases in frame from base 1. The germline V end is reduced by 4 bases and the J end by 4 bases; junction bases left unmatched: 6. The germline V gene gives CDR1 as SGDLS and CDR2 as YYNGEE. The rearranged chain carries TRBV9 and TRBJ2-2; TRBD2 lines up with 8 middle nucleotides. Sequenced material: peripheral blood. The sequence was obtained from a human donor in a cohort sampled during active COVID-19. The CDR3 is CASSLFGGATGELFF. Here is the DNA: TGTGCCAGCAGCCTCTTCGGGGGGGCCACCGGGGAGCTGTTTTTT.